This is a list of T cell receptor beta chains from one sample in a study of blood T cell repertoires in COVID-19. Method: immunoSEQ multiplex PCR; TCRdb's copy keeps in-frame clones and lacks some. The profile covers around 52,000 clones, with approximately 78% appearing a single time and around 8.7% taken by the ten largest. The sample taken for sequencing was peripheral blood. The receptors shown here come from a woman of 80 years or more with acute or convalescent COVID-19. Both conserved end residues are part of each CDR3. A D gene is named only where the DNA matches it firmly. Rows give clone size only sometimes, using once, few, many, or a class for an expanded clone.

cdr3_aa	cdr3_nt	d_call	clone_size	v_call	j_call
CASSQEGGSPLHF	TGTGCCAGCAGCCAAGAAGGGGGTTCACCCCTCCACTTT	.	.	TRBV4-2	TRBJ1-6
CASTLAPGQGEYGYTF	TGTGCCAGCACTCTGGCACCGGGACAGGGAGAGTATGGCTACACCTTC	TRBD1	few	TRBV9	TRBJ1-2
CASSTGSGNTIYF	TGTGCCAGCAGTACAGGGTCGGGAAACACCATATATTTT	.	once	TRBV6-5	TRBJ1-3
CASSQDPGQAGELFF	TGCGCCAGCAGCCAAGATCCAGGGCAAGCCGGGGAGCTGTTTTTT	.	.	TRBV4-1	TRBJ2-2
CASSFGGKLTGELFF	TGTGCCAGCAGCTTCGGGGGGAAGTTGACCGGGGAGCTGTTTTTT	TRBD2	.	TRBV5-4	TRBJ2-2
CASSPPGHPYSGNTIYF	TGTGCCAGCTCACCACCGGGACACCCTTACTCTGGAAACACCATATATTTT	.	few	TRBV18	TRBJ1-3
CASSFRGAGYGYTF	TGTGCCAGCAGTTTCCGGGGGGCAGGCTATGGCTACACCTTC	.	.	TRBV27	TRBJ1-2
CASSQAGFWTGDYEQYF	TGTGCCAGCAGCCAAGCGGGGTTCTGGACAGGGGACTACGAGCAGTACTTC	TRBD1	.	TRBV3-1/TRBV3-2	TRBJ2-7
CASRDYHTDTQYF	TGTGCCAGCCGGGACTACCACACAGATACGCAGTATTTT	TRBD2	.	TRBV3-1/TRBV3-2	TRBJ2-3
CASSSSPGTGETQYF	TGTGCCAGCAGCTCTAGTCCCGGGACAGGAGAGACCCAGTACTTC	TRBD1	.	TRBV7-2	TRBJ2-5
CASSEQKDNSPLHF	TGTGCCAGTAGTGAACAGAAAGATAATTCACCCCTCCACTTT	.	once	TRBV19	TRBJ1-6
CASSPFRGIGYTF	TGTGCCAGCAGCCCCTTCAGGGGGATCGGCTACACCTTC	TRBD1	once	TRBV5-6	TRBJ1-2
CASSSRGFRREQFF	TGTGCCAGTAGTTCGCGGGGCTTCAGGCGGGAGCAGTTCTTC	.	.	TRBV19	TRBJ2-1
CASSVQGPGTGNTIYF	TGTGCCAGCTCCGTGCAGGGGCCGGGTACTGGAAACACCATATATTTT	.	.	TRBV18	TRBJ1-3
CASSRGQGTTNYGYTF	TGTGCCAGCAGCAGGGGACAGGGGACAACTAACTATGGCTACACCTTC	TRBD1	.	TRBV7-8	TRBJ1-2
CASSPGFTDTQYF	TGTGCCAGCAGTCCGGGTTTCACAGATACGCAGTATTTT	.	few	TRBV6-4	TRBJ2-3
CSCTGGSSLTEAFF	TGCAGCTGTACGGGGGGCTCGAGTTTAACTGAAGCTTTCTTT	.	many	TRBV29-1	TRBJ1-1
CASSLVPGQGASYNEQFF	TGCGCCAGCAGCTTGGTGCCGGGACAGGGGGCATCCTACAATGAGCAGTTCTTC	TRBD1	.	TRBV5-1	TRBJ2-1
CASSFIAQGSGGYTF	TGTGCCAGCAGTTTTATCGCCCAGGGTTCGGGTGGCTACACCTTC	.	once	TRBV27	TRBJ1-2
CASSLWPGGQDNEQFF	TGTGCCAGCAGCTTATGGCCGGGAGGGCAGGACAATGAGCAGTTCTTC	TRBD2	.	TRBV13	TRBJ2-1
CATGSRAGNTIYF	TGTGCCACCGGTAGCAGGGCTGGAAACACCATATATTTT	.	.	TRBV19	TRBJ1-3
CASSEGPQGNRVSYEQYF	TGTGCCAGCAGTGAAGGACCACAGGGCAATCGTGTGTCCTACGAGCAGTACTTC	.	.	TRBV2	TRBJ2-7
CASSLRQGGVNSPLHF	TGCGCCAGCAGCCTAAGACAGGGCGGAGTAAATTCACCCCTCCACTTT	TRBD1	.	TRBV4-1	TRBJ1-6
CASSRQGDYEQYF	TGTGCCAGCAGCCGACAGGGGGACTACGAGCAGTACTTC	TRBD1	.	TRBV6-6	TRBJ2-7
CASSDVGGTSGNTIYF	TGTGCCAGTAGTGACGTTGGAGGTACCTCTGGAAACACCATATATTTT	.	.	TRBV19	TRBJ1-3
CASSQGLSGSRPYNEQFF	TGCGCCAGCAGCCAAGGTTTAAGCGGGAGTCGACCCTACAATGAGCAGTTCTTC	TRBD2	.	TRBV4-1	TRBJ2-1
CASSQAAGSTDTQYF	TGTGCCAGCAGCCAGGCCGCGGGGAGCACAGATACGCAGTATTTT	.	.	TRBV11-2	TRBJ2-3
CASRAHRGGMTEAFF	TGTGCCAGCAGGGCTCACAGGGGGGGGATGACTGAAGCTTTCTTT	TRBD1	.	TRBV6-5	TRBJ1-1
CASRGTGRQDTQYF	TGTGCCAGTAGGGGGACAGGGAGGCAGGATACGCAGTATTTT	TRBD1	.	TRBV19	TRBJ2-3
CASSLDRQGSYEQYF	TGTGCCAGCAGCTTAGATCGGCAGGGTTCCTACGAGCAGTACTTC	.	.	TRBV7-8	TRBJ2-7
CASSRGDNTDTQYF	TGTGCCAGCAGCAGGGGTGACAACACAGATACGCAGTATTTT	.	.	TRBV7-8	TRBJ2-3
CASRPPGLAGRSEQYF	TGTGCCAGCAGGCCTCCCGGACTAGCGGGGAGGTCCGAGCAGTACTTC	TRBD2	.	TRBV11-2	TRBJ2-7
CASSLGVDGYTF	TGTGCCAGCAGCCTAGGGGTGGATGGCTACACCTTC	.	.	TRBV5-6	TRBJ1-2
CASSQDMAQRLF	TGTGCCAGCAGCCAAGATATGGCCCAGCGCCTCTTC	.	.	TRBV4-2	TRBJ2-1
CSASRWASGSGNEQFF	TGCAGTGCTAGTAGATGGGCTAGCGGGAGTGGAAATGAGCAGTTCTTC	TRBD2	.	TRBV20-1	TRBJ2-1
CASRTGTGSQGGYTF	TGTGCCAGCAGGACGGGGACAGGATCACAGGGGGGCTACACCTTC	TRBD1	few	TRBV28	TRBJ1-2
CASLLRGSSYEQYF	TGTGCCAGCCTTCTTCGGGGTTCATCCTACGAGCAGTACTTC	.	.	TRBV6-5	TRBJ2-7
CASRPGGQGGYTF	TGTGCCAGCAGACCCGGTGGTCAGGGGGGCTACACCTTC	.	.	TRBV28	TRBJ1-2
CASSETVNTDTQYF	TGTGCCAGCAGCGAGACAGTAAACACAGATACGCAGTATTTT	.	.	TRBV9	TRBJ2-3
CASSFAGGEKLFF	TGTGCCAGCAGTTTCGCGGGGGGGGAAAAACTGTTTTTT	.	.	TRBV12-3/TRBV12-4	TRBJ1-4
CASSLGRMNTEAFF	TGTGCCAGCAGCTTAGGGAGGATGAACACTGAAGCTTTCTTT	.	.	TRBV28	TRBJ1-1
CASSLVGTAFMNTEAFF	TGCGCCAGCAGCTTGGTCGGGACAGCTTTCATGAACACTGAAGCTTTCTTT	TRBD1	few	TRBV5-1	TRBJ1-1
CSVDSAGAGGYTF	TGCAGCGTGGATTCGGCCGGCGCAGGTGGCTACACCTTC	.	.	TRBV29-1	TRBJ1-2
CASSLDLSGRETQYF	TGTGCCAGCAGCTTAGATCTAAGCGGGAGAGAGACCCAGTACTTC	TRBD2	.	TRBV11-2	TRBJ2-5
CASSFREADTQYF	TGTGCCAGCAGTTTCCGGGAAGCAGATACGCAGTATTTT	.	.	TRBV27	TRBJ2-3
CASSLVVGTGGVEQFF	TGTGCCAGCAGCTTAGTGGTCGGTACAGGGGGCGTTGAGCAGTTCTTC	TRBD1	.	TRBV7-6	TRBJ2-1
CASSPQGLGTDTQYF	TGTGCCAGCAGCCCCCAGGGGTTAGGCACAGATACGCAGTATTTT	.	.	TRBV6-6	TRBJ2-3
CSVEMGQGLGYGYTF	TGCAGCGTTGAAATGGGACAGGGGTTGGGGTATGGCTACACCTTC	TRBD1	.	TRBV29-1	TRBJ1-2
CASSSPGRASGTDTQYF	TGTGCCAGCAGCTCCCCTGGGAGGGCTAGCGGCACAGATACGCAGTATTTT	TRBD2	.	TRBV11-2	TRBJ2-3
CASSPVASGSNEQYF	TGCGCCAGCAGCCCGGTCGCTAGCGGGAGTAACGAGCAGTACTTC	TRBD2	.	TRBV5-1	TRBJ2-7
CASSPPGGSTEAFF	TGTGCCAGCTCACCACCTGGCGGATCCACTGAAGCTTTCTTT	.	.	TRBV18	TRBJ1-1
CASSPGALGLYGYTF	TGTGCCAGCAGCCCAGGGGCACTGGGGCTCTATGGCTACACCTTC	.	.	TRBV3-1/TRBV3-2	TRBJ1-2
CASSKASGGAGLDTQYF	TGTGCCAGTAGTAAGGCTAGCGGGGGGGCCGGTTTAGATACGCAGTATTTT	TRBD2	few	TRBV19	TRBJ2-3
CASSAGPKNIQYF	TGTGCCAGCAGCGCGGGACCCAAAAACATTCAGTACTTC	.	.	TRBV5-5	TRBJ2-4
CASSPGDRGAKNIQYF	TGCGCCAGCAGCCCAGGGGACAGGGGAGCCAAAAACATTCAGTACTTC	TRBD1	.	TRBV5-1	TRBJ2-4
CASSVGWDSGYTF	TGTGCCAGCAGCGTAGGGTGGGACAGTGGCTACACCTTC	TRBD1	.	TRBV9	TRBJ1-2
CASSAQQGTAYEQYF	TGTGCCAGCAGCGCCCAACAGGGGACAGCCTACGAGCAGTACTTC	TRBD1	few	TRBV9	TRBJ2-7